Described below is a single T cell receptor (beta chain) sequence and its context. What antigen it recognizes has not been identified. One base away there is no much larger clone; base qualities are not given. The data derive from a study of blood T cell repertoires in COVID-19 (dated by TCRdb to the early 2020s). Concerning the study at large: Samples covering the acute and convalescent phases of COVID-19 were provided by collaborators in the United States, Italy and Spain. The material from the prospective study consisted of cDNA or gDNA derived from T cells, B-cell-depleted T cells, or PBMCs. The dataset comprised deeply sampled blood TCRbeta repertoires from subjects exposed to, actively infected with, or recovered from COVID-19. The repertoires were released in a freely available public database intended as a resource for research on the immune response to SARS-CoV-2. Samples came from the ongoing ImmuneRACE study (first 160 participants) plus 1,254 subjects from 6 global collaborators. The sample metadata nearly always contained a de-identified subject ID, COVID-19 status, age in years and sex. Where HLA class I and class II types were available, the types were taken from metadata supplied by the sample provider, not from assay-based typing.

Paper-wide results and their limitations: The amount of clinical and demographic metadata varied by source and participant and was provided uncurated.

For this chain, trimming is 7 bases at the V end and 1 base at the J end, and the number of junction bases without a gene match is 7. CDR3 length: 14 amino acids, cysteine to phenylalanine. Just the 42-base CDR3 DNA is kept, in frame starting at base 1. CDR1 and CDR2 are read off the germline V gene (reference sequence) as SEHNR and FQNEAQ. The immunoSEQ Assay, a bias-controlled multiplex PCR, was used to amplify TCRbeta CDR3 regions from genomic DNA. In the source study's methods: Within the assay, amplification of reference gene primers was used to estimate how many nucleated cells each sample contained. To quantify the absolute abundance of each unique TCRbeta CDR3 rearrangement, sequence reads were collapsed and filtered. For each sample, productive Simpson clonality was calculated as the square root of Simpson's diversity index across productive rearrangements. Imported from immuneACCESS, the table was reduced by TCRdb to in-frame sequences with V and J called. These copies leave out some clones; in studies compared against another copy, an unresolved V gene accounts for under half, and the cause of the remainder is not known. The V and J calls and clone size come from that table; D and trimming were worked out from the DNA. Counted in this sample were approximately 10,000 clones; approximately 89% of them appeared once. The top ten hold roughly 4.4% of the sample.

Each collaborating institution followed its own protocols to collect whole blood in K2EDTA tubes. For TCRbeta analysis, collaborators shipped samples as frozen whole blood, isolated PBMCs, or DNA extracted from either of those sample types. The TCR was taken from a human donor in a cohort sampled during active COVID-19. The sample comprised peripheral blood. The V and J genes are TRBV7-9 and TRBJ2-7; TRBD1 lines up with 7 middle nucleotides. CDR3 sequence: CASTTDRVSYEQYF. At the DNA level, the sequence is TGTGCCAGCACCACAGACAGGGTTTCCTACGAGCAGTACTTC.